This TCR beta chain stems from a study of shared T cell receptors in the human thymus. The assay was immunoSEQ multiplex PCR, and TCRdb's table has in-frame clones only and misses some. The sample lists some 660,000 clones, more than 75% occurring once. This CDR3 has 16 amino acids. In germline, CDR1 is LGHNA, CDR2 YSLEER. The germline V and J ends were trimmed by 2 bases and 7 bases, with 17 bases remaining between them. The same specimen was also included in a second study, on human thymus T cells. That work states: All donors were healthy Finnish infants who were undergoing corrective surgery to treat congenital heart defects. Thymic tissue was derived from resections collected during corrective heart surgery. Thymic and blood repertoires showed apparently biased V and J gene usage.

This TCR came from a boy less than two years old with a congenital heart defect. The specimen was thymocytes. The V gene is TRBV4-3, the J gene TRBJ2-2; maybe TRBD2 (6 bases). As DNA, the CDR3 is TGCGCCAGCAGCCAATTGGTGGGGGGACGGTACGGGGAGCTGTTTTTT. Residues: CASSQLVGGRYGELFF.